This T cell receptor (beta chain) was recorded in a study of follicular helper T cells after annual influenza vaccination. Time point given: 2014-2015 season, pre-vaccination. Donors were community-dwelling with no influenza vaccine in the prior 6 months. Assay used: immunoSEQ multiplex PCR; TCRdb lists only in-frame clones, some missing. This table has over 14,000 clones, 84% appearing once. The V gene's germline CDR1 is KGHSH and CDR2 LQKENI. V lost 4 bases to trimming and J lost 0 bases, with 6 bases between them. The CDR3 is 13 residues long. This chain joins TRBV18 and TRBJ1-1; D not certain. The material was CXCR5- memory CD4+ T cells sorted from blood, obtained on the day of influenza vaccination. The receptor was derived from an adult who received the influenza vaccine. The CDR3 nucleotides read TGTGCCAGCTCACTTAAGTTGAACACTGAAGCTTTCTTT. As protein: CASSLKLNTEAFF.